The entry below gives a single T cell receptor (beta chain) sequence along with its context. This clone was seen once. The antigen this receptor binds is unknown. It has no much larger one-base neighbor in the sample; base qualities were not kept. The trial excluded patients who had a history of autoimmune disease or were on systemic immunosuppression. In every dose cohort, peripheral blood was drawn for TCR sequencing at baseline, cycle 4 day 1, and cycle 7 day 1. The samples were taken from a phase I, first-in-human, multicenter, open-label dose-escalation trial of ivuxolimab. Adults with locally advanced or metastatic head and neck squamous cell, hepatocellular, melanoma or renal cell carcinoma were enrolled in the trial. Before TCR sequencing, CD4+ T cells and CD8+ T cells were sorted from peripheral blood as separate populations. Taken from the germline V gene (reference sequence), the CDR1 and CDR2 loops are DFQATT and SNEGSKA. The CDR3 spans 11 residues, from the cysteine through the phenylalanine. CDR3 DNA is the only sequence kept; it has 33 bases, read in frame from the first base.

To sequence the TCRbeta CDR3 region, genomic DNA was isolated from the sorted cells. The immunoSEQ Assay was used to sequence the TCRbeta CDR3 regions. TCRdb took over this immuneACCESS table, retaining in-frame rearrangements with V and J assigned. Such tables are incomplete; in checked studies, under half of the missing clones stem from an unresolved V gene, and the remainder is unexplained. Present in this sample are tens of thousands of clones, roughly 84% of which were seen just once. 1.4% of the sample is in the top ten clones. These data belong to a study of OX40 agonist ivuxolimab in advanced cancers. Concerning the study at large: The costimulatory receptor OX40 (CD134) was targeted by ivuxolimab, a fully human IgG2 agonistic monoclonal antibody. Intravenous ivuxolimab was administered to patients every 2 weeks at six dose levels: 0.01, 0.1, 0.3, 1.5, 3 and 10 mg/kg. Among the approximately 54 dose-escalation patients, around 20 had hepatocellular carcinoma, roughly 15 melanoma, 9 renal cell carcinoma and 9 head and neck cancer. The dose-escalation cohort was about 83% male with a mean age of around 64 years, ranging from 23 to 79. Prior anti-PD-1, anti-PD-L1 or anti-CTLA-4 therapy was permitted, and checkpoint inhibitors had been received by 40% to 50% of dose-escalation patients. Partial responses were achieved by three dose-escalation patients, of whom one had hepatocellular carcinoma and two had cutaneous melanoma. Peripheral TCRbeta sequencing aimed to test whether ivuxolimab altered TCR sequence diversity and caused clonal T-cell expansion. The paper reports the monotherapy dose-escalation portion (N ≈ 52 patients) of the phase I ivuxolimab trial. What the work shows at the level of the full study, not this receptor alone: The antigen specificity of the peripheral T cells that underwent clonal expansion was not determined. Partial responders in the 0.1-3.0 mg/kg groups had among the lowest normalized peripheral clonal expansion, especially among CD8+ T cells. After ivuxolimab, CD8+ T cells had more expanded clones than CD4+ T cells on average. Low levels of normalized T-cell clonal expansion were also shown by some nonresponding patients. At doses of 0.1 to 3.0 mg/kg, clonal expansion of both CD4+ and CD8+ T cells in blood was seen between baseline and week 6.

Sample: CD4+ or CD8+ T cells sorted from blood, taken in a trial of the OX40 agonist ivuxolimab. This TCR was recovered from an adult with an advanced solid tumor such as melanoma, head and neck, liver or kidney cancer. Recombination connected TRBV20-1 to TRBJ2-7; possibly the D gene is TRBD2, per 5 matching bases. The CDR3 protein sequence reads: CSANRDYEQYF. The nucleotide sequence is given as TGCAGCGCAAACCGGGACTACGAGCAGTACTTC.